The TCR beta chain under discussion was sequenced for a study of cytomegalovirus exposure and HLA in healthy donors. Study conclusions and caveats: In a later analysis, the majority of CMV-associated beta chains seemingly showed HLA restriction. Later analysis found that TCR beta chains associated with HLA were more clonally expanded than other, equally common chains.

Per germline, CDR1 SQVTM and CDR2 ANQGSEA. The ends lost 7 bases at V and 3 bases at J; junction bases unmatched: 6. The CDR3 runs 13 residues. PCR employed 60 Vbeta and 13 Jbeta primers. Only in-frame clones appear in the TCRdb table, and some are missing; sequencing was by immunoSEQ multiplex PCR. The sample includes under 300,000 clones, roughly two thirds of them seen just once. Of note for this clone: Its matching antigen is unknown.

The V call is TRBV29-1, the J call TRBJ1-1; TRBD1 aligns across 9 bases. This TCR was sampled from a female donor in good health and CMV-seronegative. Source material: PBMCs. The CDR3 spells CSGTGQGDTEAFF. In DNA, the CDR3 is TGCAGCGGGACGGGACAGGGTGACACTGAAGCTTTCTTT. The full variable domain, its missing parts supplied by reference TRBV29-1 and TRBJ1-1, is SAVISQKPSRDICQRGTSLTIQCQVDSQVTMMFWYRQQPGQSLTLIATANQGSEATYESGFVIDKFPISRPNLTFSTLTVSNMSPEDSSIYLCSGTGQGDTEAFFGQGTRLTVV.